Each of the 24 T cell receptor beta chains below was sequenced from the same sample in a study of CD4 T cells in relation to SARS-CoV-2 and coronaviruses. Unexposed donor CD4+ T cells date from about 2011-2018, before the COVID-19 pandemic. CD4+ T cells were isolated from the cells after around eleven days of culture. What these receptors recognize is not known. The repertoire was sequenced with immunoSEQ multiplex PCR; TCRdb's copy has only in-frame clones and lacks some. Among some 23,000 clones listed, around 78% were seen once. The material sequenced was CD4+ T cells from PBMCs, cultured in vitro. These receptors all stem from a human donor in good health.

This rearrangement joins TRBV2 to TRBJ2-3, with D tentatively TRBD1 (5 bases). The ends were cut back, 7 bases at V and 4 bases at J, with 12 bases in the middle. Germline-derived CDR1 and CDR2 are SNHLY and FYNNEI. The CDR3 is 13 amino acids. The CDR3 protein is CASIVRVADTQYF. In DNA form, the CDR3 reads TGTGCCAGCATAGTCAGGGTGGCAGATACGCAGTATTTT.

The chain uses TRBV28 and TRBJ2-3; D tentatively reads TRBD1 or TRBD2 (6 bases each). Germline CDR1 is MDHEN and CDR2 is SYDVKM. The CDR3 extends over 15 amino acids. Trimming pared 6 bases from V and 6 bases from J, leaving 19 bases between. The CDR3 DNA sequence: TGTGCCAGCAGCGGCCCGGGGGCCCCCCGGGATACGCAGTATTTT. Translation: CASSGPGAPRDTQYF.

The chain joins TRBV7-9 to TRBJ2-1, with TRBD2 as a possible D gene (7 bases). This CDR3 comprises 16 residues. V gave up 0 bases and J gave up 3 bases, with 12 bases separating them. In germline, CDR1 is SEHNR, CDR2 FQNEAQ (reference sequence). CDR3 coding DNA: TGTGCCAGCAGCTTAGCCGGCGGGGGCCTCTACAATGAGCAGTTCTTC. This codes for CASSLAGGGLYNEQFF.

J is TRBJ2-7 and V is TRBV7-2; a possible D gene is TRBD2 (6 bases). Germline V gene data show CDR1 as SGHTA and CDR2 as FQGNSA. The V end was cut by 6 bases, the J end by 8 bases, with 17 bases between. The CDR3 is 13 amino acids. Here the CDR3 DNA reads TGTGCCAGCAGGGGGCGGGACTCCCAGAAGCAGTACTTC. This translates into CASRGRDSQKQYF.

The rearrangement joins TRBV10-1 to TRBJ2-7; no clear D gene. Trimming took 3 bases from V and 2 from J, leaving 5 bases between them. The CDR3 has 12 residues. Germline CDR1 reads WNHNN; CDR2 reads SYGVQD (reference sequence). CDR3 sequence (DNA): TGCGCCAGCAGTGACACCGCCTACGAGCAGTACTTC. This encodes CASSDTAYEQYF.

The chain employs TRBV4-3 and TRBJ2-3, with a weak D call TRBD1 (5 bases). The V gene lost 0 bases and the J gene lost 5 bases, with 12 bases spanning the gap. Germline V gene data show CDR1 as LGHNA and CDR2 as YSLEER. The CDR3 length is 15 residues. The CDR3 DNA reads TGCGCCAGCAGCCAAGATCTGGGGCCGGGAGATACGCAGTATTTT. Translating gives CASSQDLGPGDTQYF.

The chain is built from TRBV10-1 and TRBJ2-7; D perhaps matches TRBD2 (6 bases). This CDR3 comprises 16 residues. The germline V and J ends were trimmed by 5 bases and 2 bases, with 19 bases remaining between them. Germline V gene sequence: CDR1 WNHNN, CDR2 SYGVQD (reference sequence). The CDR3 is CASSTPTGTWAYEQYF. The CDR3, as DNA: TGCGCCAGCAGTACTCCAACCGGGACTTGGGCCTACGAGCAGTACTTC.

The rearrangement links TRBV6-2 or TRBV6-3 to TRBJ1-6, with no clear D. CDR1 is MNHEY and CDR2 is SVGEGT in the germline V gene. The CDR3 sequence is 11 residues long. V lost 4 bases to trimming and J lost 6 bases, with 1 base between them. CDR3 protein: CASSSNSPLHF. DNA of the CDR3: TGTGCCAGCAGTTCTAATTCACCCCTCCACTTT.

This clone was seen a single time. The chain has TRBV29-1 and TRBJ2-1; TRBD1 agrees at 8 bases. This CDR3 has 14 residues. Trimming removed 7 bases from V and 8 bases from J; junction bases left unmatched: 13. Germline loops: CDR1 SQVTM, CDR2 ANQGSEA. As DNA, the CDR3 is TGCAGCGGGCAGAAGACAGGGGCCGGGGATGAGCAGTTCTTC. Protein product: CSGQKTGAGDEQFF.

The chain joins TRBV4-3 to TRBJ2-2, with TRBD2 as a possible D gene (6 bases). Germline CDR1 reads LGHNA; CDR2 reads YSLEER. Trimming removed 0 bases at V and 9 bases at J, with 14 bases between. The CDR3 sequence is 15 residues long. The CDR3 DNA reads as TGCGCCAGCAGCCAAGATCGCGGGGCCGGCCGGGAGCTGTTTTTT. Translation: CASSQDRGAGRELFF.

The table lists this clone with a count of one. The genes are TRBV13 and TRBJ2-1, with 7 bases aligning to TRBD2. Germline CDR1 PRHDT, CDR2 FYEKMQ (reference sequence). The CDR3 spans 15 residues. V was clipped by 3 bases and J by 4 bases; unmatched bases: 6. The CDR3 loop is CASSFAGLTYNEQFF. The CDR3 coding sequence is TGTGCCAGCAGCTTTGCGGGACTAACATACAATGAGCAGTTCTTC.

The chain joins TRBV18 to TRBJ1-1; the D gene is possibly TRBD1 (6 bases). The V and J ends lost 4 bases and 5 bases respectively, with 11 bases between them. This CDR3 has 13 residues. CDR1 KGHSH and CDR2 LQKENI come from the germline V gene. The CDR3 loop is CASSLQQGTEAFF. The CDR3 coding sequence is TGTGCCAGCTCACTCCAACAGGGAACTGAAGCTTTCTTT.

V usage is TRBV4-1 and J usage is TRBJ1-3; D call uncertain. The CDR3 sequence is 16 residues long. The V gene lost 0 bases and the J gene lost 4 bases, with 13 bases spanning the gap. In germline, CDR1 is MGHRA, CDR2 YSYEKL. The DNA of the CDR3 is TGCGCCAGCAGCCAAGACGATTGGGTTCGGGGAAACACCATATATTTT. It translates to CASSQDDWVRGNTIYF.

This rearrangement joins TRBV12-3 or TRBV12-4 to TRBJ1-1; no reliable D call. The V and J ends lost 3 bases and 1 base respectively, with 6 bases between them. This CDR3 spans 13 amino acids. CDR3 region: CASSFRRNTEAFF. The DNA for the CDR3 is TGTGCCAGCAGTTTTCGGCGGAACACTGAAGCTTTCTTT.

This clone has more than one count but fewer than ten. This chain uses TRBV5-1 with TRBJ2-3; TRBD2 matches 10 bases. This CDR3 contains 16 residues. Germline V gives CDR1 SGHRS, CDR2 YFSETQ. J gave up 1 base and V 0 bases, and 2 bases lay outside the gene matches. Here the CDR3 DNA reads TGCGCCAGCAGCTTGGGCGGGACTAGCGGCACAGATACGCAGTATTTT. This sequence encodes CASSLGGTSGTDTQYF.

This clone was detected only once. This chain joins TRBV19 and TRBJ2-7, with 11 bases matching TRBD2. The CDR3 totals 15 residues. Germline CDR1 LNHDA, CDR2 SQIVND (reference sequence). The trim removed 6 bases at V and 5 bases at J, leaving 9 bases unmatched. For the CDR3, the DNA is TGTGCCAGTAGCCCCCCTAGCGGGGGGCCCAACGAGCAGTACTTC. It codes for CASSPPSGGPNEQYF.

The V gene is TRBV4-1, the J gene TRBJ2-2; 10 positions agree with TRBD1. The CDR3 covers 16 residues. CDR1 and CDR2 (germline): MGHRA, YSYEKL. The V segment lost 3 bases and the J segment 4 bases; nucleotides outside the gene matches: 5. Written as DNA, the CDR3 is TGCGCCAGCAGCCAGACAGGGGGCGTTGGCACCGGGGAGCTGTTTTTT. Protein sequence: CASSQTGGVGTGELFF.

The chain joins TRBV6-5 to TRBJ2-7, with unresolved D. The V and J ends lost 6 bases and 2 bases respectively, with 11 bases between them. CDR3 length: 13 amino acids. The germline CDR1 and CDR2 sequences are MNHEY and SVGAGI. The CDR3 bases are TGTGCCAGCAGCTCTTCCGTAGCCTACGAGCAGTACTTC. It encodes CASSSSVAYEQYF.

This clone was counted only a few times. The chain is built from TRBV10-3 and TRBJ2-7, with 11 nucleotides matching TRBD1. The CDR3 loop spans 14 amino acids. Germline-derived CDR1 and CDR2 are ENHRY and SYGVKD. The V gene end was trimmed by 7 bases and the J gene end by 7 bases; junction bases not matched to a gene: 9. The CDR3: CAIMRDRGELEQYF. CDR3 nucleotides: TGTGCCATCATGAGGGACAGGGGGGAGCTGGAGCAGTACTTC.

This clone was observed once. The chain combines TRBV2 with TRBJ2-7; 13 bases agree with TRBD2. Per germline, CDR1 SNHLY and CDR2 FYNNEI. V shed 11 bases and J 6 bases; nucleotides not matched to a gene: 10. This CDR3 contains 14 residues. Here the CDR3 reads CACQGTSGDFEQYF. The CDR3, as DNA: TGTGCCTGTCAGGGGACTAGCGGGGACTTCGAGCAGTACTTC. Full variable domain (rest looked up from reference TRBV2 and TRBJ2-7): EPEVTQTPSHQVTQMGQEVILRCVPISNHLYFYWYRQILGQKVEFLVSFYNNEISEKSEIFDDQFSVERPDGSNFTLKIRSTKLEDSAMYFCACQGTSGDFEQYFGPGTRLTVT.

This clone has only a few counts. J is TRBJ1-2 and V is TRBV7-8, with 7 bases aligning to TRBD1. V lost 5 bases, J lost 1 base, and 4 bases stayed unmatched. Germline-derived CDR1 and CDR2 are SGHVS and FQNEAQ. There are 14 residues in the CDR3. As DNA, the CDR3 is TGTGCCAGCAGCGAGGGACAGCTTAACTATGGCTACACCTTC. Translated, it gives CASSEGQLNYGYTF. Based on the CDR3 plus reference TRBV7-8 and TRBJ1-2, the full variable domain is GAGVSQSPRYKVAKRGQDVALRCDPISGHVSLFWYQQALGQGPEFLTYFQNEAQLDKSGLPSDRFFAERPEGSVSTLKIQRTQQEDSAVYLCASSEGQLNYGYTFGSGTRLTVV.

The chain combines TRBV5-6 with TRBJ1-5, with D maybe TRBD1 (6 bases). CDR3 length: 14 amino acids. Germline V CDR1 and CDR2: SGHDT, YYEEEE. Trimming pared 4 bases from V and 2 bases from J, leaving 10 bases between. The CDR3 sequence: CASSRQDGNQPQHF. CDR3 nucleotide sequence: TGTGCCAGCAGCCGACAGGATGGCAATCAGCCCCAGCATTTT.

This chain links TRBV6-2 or TRBV6-3 with TRBJ2-1, with 8 bases aligning to TRBD2. The CDR3 is 15 amino acids. Per the germline V gene, CDR1 is MNHEY and CDR2 is SVGEGT. The V gene end was trimmed by 4 bases and the J gene end by 6 bases; junction bases not matched to a gene: 8. The DNA for the CDR3 is TGTGCCAGCAGTTCCTCACGCACTAGCGGCAATGAGCAGTTCTTC. This translates into CASSSSRTSGNEQFF.

The genes are TRBV4-1 and TRBJ1-2; no definite D call. Germline CDR1 is MGHRA and CDR2 is YSYEKL. Between the trimmed V and J ends, which lost 1 base and 7 bases, there was a span of 10 bases. CDR3 length: 13 residues. This CDR3 is CASSQVSSVGYTF. The DNA of the CDR3 is TGCGCCAGCAGCCAAGTTTCGTCTGTTGGCTACACCTTC.